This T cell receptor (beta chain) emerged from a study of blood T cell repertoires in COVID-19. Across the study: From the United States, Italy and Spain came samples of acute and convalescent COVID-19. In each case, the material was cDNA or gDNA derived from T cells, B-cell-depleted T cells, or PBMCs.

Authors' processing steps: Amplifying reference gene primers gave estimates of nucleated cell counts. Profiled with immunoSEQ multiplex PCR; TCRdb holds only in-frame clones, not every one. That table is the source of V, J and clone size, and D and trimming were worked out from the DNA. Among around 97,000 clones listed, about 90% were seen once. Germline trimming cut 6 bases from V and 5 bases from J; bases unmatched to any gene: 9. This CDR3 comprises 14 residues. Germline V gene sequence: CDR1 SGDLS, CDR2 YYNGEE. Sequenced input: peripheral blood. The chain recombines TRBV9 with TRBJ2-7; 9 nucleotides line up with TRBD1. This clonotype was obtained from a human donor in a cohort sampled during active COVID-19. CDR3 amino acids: CASTETGGSDEQYF. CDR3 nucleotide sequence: TGTGCCAGCACCGAGACAGGGGGGTCTGACGAGCAGTACTTC.